This T cell receptor (beta chain) comes out of a study of cytomegalovirus exposure and HLA in healthy donors. Study-wide findings and caveats: Most TCR sequences were seen very rarely across donors, but some public TCRs occurred in many.

Clones were read by immunoSEQ multiplex PCR, and TCRdb kept only the in-frame ones, dropping some. The table has around 150,000 clones, 85% to 90% seen once. A remark on this clone: Its matching antigen is unknown.

The V and J ends lost 6 bases and 3 bases, in that order; junction bases with no gene match: 5. Germline V CDR1 and CDR2: MGHDK, SYGVNS. The CDR3 contains 15 residues. The gene calls are TRBV25-1 and TRBJ1-3; 10 bases match TRBD1. Sequencing input: PBMCs. This TCR came from a man aged 18 to 29 in good health and CMV-seronegative. Here the CDR3 reads CASRLTGGIGNTIYF. The CDR3 coding sequence is TGTGCCAGCAGGTTGACAGGGGGCATTGGAAACACCATATATTTT.